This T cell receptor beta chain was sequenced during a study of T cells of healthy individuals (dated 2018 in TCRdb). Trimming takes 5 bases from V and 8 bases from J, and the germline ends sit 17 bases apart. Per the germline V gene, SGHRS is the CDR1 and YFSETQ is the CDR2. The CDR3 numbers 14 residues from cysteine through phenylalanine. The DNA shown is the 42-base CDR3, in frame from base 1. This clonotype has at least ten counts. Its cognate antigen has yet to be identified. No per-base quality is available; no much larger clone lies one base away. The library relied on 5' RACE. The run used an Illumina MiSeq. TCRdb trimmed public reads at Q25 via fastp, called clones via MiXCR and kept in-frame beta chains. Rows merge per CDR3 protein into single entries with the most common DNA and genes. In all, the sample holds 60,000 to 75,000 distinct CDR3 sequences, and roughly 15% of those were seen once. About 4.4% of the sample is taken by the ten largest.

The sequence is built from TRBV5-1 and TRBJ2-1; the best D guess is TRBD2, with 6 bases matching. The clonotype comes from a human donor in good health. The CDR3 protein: CASRGSLAFDEQFF. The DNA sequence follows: TGCGCCAGCAGGGGATCGCTAGCGTTCGATGAGCAGTTCTTC.